This T cell receptor (beta chain) is drawn from a study of blood T cell repertoires in COVID-19. Study background: PBMCs, B-cell-depleted T cells, or T cells were the source of the cDNA or gDNA that made up the material.

Libraries were prepared by immunoSEQ multiplex PCR; TCRdb keeps only in-frame clonotypes and omits some of them. The sample holds about 89,000 clones, approximately 80% seen once. Germline CDR1 SEHNR, CDR2 FQNEAQ (reference sequence). V lost 4 bases and J 3 bases, leaving 10 bases between the germline ends. This CDR3 spans 13 amino acids. The specimen sequenced was peripheral blood. The chain uses TRBV7-9 and TRBJ2-7; no reliable D call. The sequence came from a human donor in a cohort sampled during active COVID-19. CDR3 coding DNA: TGTGCCAGCAGCTCCAAAACTTACTACGAGCAGTACTTC. Translating gives CASSSKTYYEQYF.